This passage covers 23 T cell receptor beta chains from one sample sequenced in a study of shared clonotypes between healthy human individuals. The protocol was immunoSEQ multiplex PCR, while the TCRdb copy is restricted to in-frame clones and leaves out a portion. The sample contains hundreds of thousands of clones, around 78% of which appear only once. Sequencing was carried out using PBMCs. These receptors were obtained from a woman between 40 and 55 years old in good health. Some clones in this sample may be carry-over from other donors' samples.

The chain links TRBV6-1 to TRBJ2-5; D gene uncertain. The CDR3 length is 11 residues. Germline loops: CDR1 MNHNS, CDR2 SASEGT. V dropped 9 bases and J dropped 0 bases, with 5 bases sitting between them. The CDR3 here is CASLYQETQYF. The CDR3 DNA is TGTGCCAGTCTCTACCAAGAGACCCAGTACTTC.

Written as DNA, the CDR3 is TGTGCCAGTAGTATAGGGAACAGACCCAACACCGGGGAGCTGTTTTTT. Protein product: CASSIGNRPNTGELFF. V is TRBV19 and J is TRBJ2-2, with D hard to call. CDR3 size: 16 residues. V was trimmed by 1 base and J by 2 bases, leaving 11 bases between them. Germline CDR1 is LNHDA and CDR2 is SQIVND (reference sequence). The full variable domain, in which reference TRBV19 and TRBJ2-2 provide the parts outside the CDR3, is DGGITQSPKYLFRKEGQNVTLSCEQNLNHDAMYWYRQDPGQGLRLIYYSQIVNDFQKGDIAEGYSVSREKKESFPLTVTSAQKNPTAFYLCASSIGNRPNTGELFFGEGSRLTVL.

The genes are TRBV28 and TRBJ2-7; D gene unclear. The ends were cut back, 5 bases at V and 3 bases at J, with 17 bases in the middle. The CDR3 totals 15 residues. Germline CDR1 is MDHEN and CDR2 is SYDVKM. The CDR3 coding sequence is TGTGCCAGCAGTGCCCTCCTGGGGTGGAACTACGAGCAGTACTTC. It yields the protein CASSALLGWNYEQYF. Full variable domain (remainder filled in from reference TRBV28 and TRBJ2-7): DVKVTQSSRYLVKRTGEKVFLECVQDMDHENMFWYRQDPGLGLRLIYFSYDVKMKEKGDIPEGYSVSREKKERFSLILESASTNQTSMYLCASSALLGWNYEQYFGPGTRLTVT.

The sample holds many counts of this clone. The rearrangement joins TRBV19 to TRBJ2-1, with TRBD2 matching 7 bases. The CDR3 contains 16 residues. V lost 3 bases and J lost 5; bases outside the gene matches: 10. Per the germline V gene, CDR1 is LNHDA and CDR2 is SQIVND (reference sequence). CDR3 DNA sequence: TGTGCCAGTAGTATGGGGAGGGCCCTCTCGAACAATGAGCAGTTCTTC. Translating it yields CASSMGRALSNNEQFF.

The rearrangement links TRBV10-2 to TRBJ2-1, with TRBD2 as a possible D gene (5 bases). The CDR3 runs 15 residues. V lost 4 bases, J lost 7 bases, and 17 bases lay in between. Germline V gene sequence: CDR1 WSHSY, CDR2 SAAADI. In DNA, the CDR3 is TGCGCCAGCAGTGTATGGCTAGCCGGTTTTAATGAGCAGTTCTTC. Its translation is CASSVWLAGFNEQFF.

The chain is built from TRBV11-3 and TRBJ2-1; 7 bases agree with TRBD2. With V trimmed by 4 bases and J by 6 bases, 9 bases remained unmatched. CDR3 size: 15 residues. CDR1 and CDR2 from the germline V gene are SGHNT and YENEEA. CDR3 sequence (DNA): TGTGCCAGCAGCTCCTGGGGCACGGGGGGCAATGAGCAGTTCTTC. Amino acid sequence: CASSSWGTGGNEQFF.

The rearrangement joins TRBV7-2 to TRBJ2-1, with 7 positions matching TRBD2. Per germline, CDR1 SGHTA and CDR2 FQGNSA. The CDR3 is 18 amino acids. Trimming took 2 bases from V and 2 from J; bases not matched to a gene: 12. The CDR3 DNA sequence: TGTGCCAGCAGCTTAATGGCACGGGGAGGGTCCGCCTACAATGAGCAGTTCTTC. As protein: CASSLMARGGSAYNEQFF.

The V gene is TRBV7-3, the J gene TRBJ2-7, with D hard to call. V dropped 0 bases and J dropped 2 bases, with 14 bases sitting between them. Germline assignment: CDR1 SGHTA and CDR2 FQGTGA. CDR3 size: 16 residues. This chain's CDR3 is CASSLTPGNFPYEQYF. In nucleotides, the CDR3 is TGTGCCAGCAGCTTAACGCCAGGAAATTTCCCCTACGAGCAGTACTTC.

This chain links TRBV18 with TRBJ2-3; 10 bases align to TRBD2. The germline V gene has CDR1 KGHSH and CDR2 LQKENI. CDR3 size: 14 residues. V dropped 3 bases and J dropped 8; count of bases not matched to a gene: 5. The CDR3 sequence: CASSPPSGSPTQYF. The CDR3 region has the DNA TGTGCCAGCTCACCTCCTAGCGGGAGTCCTACGCAGTATTTT.

V is TRBV7-8 and J is TRBJ1-1; D may be TRBD1 (5 bases). The CDR3 covers 11 residues. Germline CDR1 SGHVS, CDR2 FQNEAQ. Trimming stripped 5 bases from V and 13 bases from J, with 14 bases between. As DNA, the CDR3 is TGTGCCAGCAGCCCCCATGGGGACCTTTTCTTT. Its protein product is CASSPHGDLFF.

This chain links TRBV5-6 with TRBJ1-1, with 7 bases identical to TRBD1. This CDR3 spans 14 amino acids. CDR1 is SGHDT and CDR2 is YYEEEE in the germline V gene. V was pared by 3 bases and J by 1 base, with 3 bases of the junction left unmatched. The CDR3 coding sequence is TGTGCCAGCAGCTACGACAGGGAGAACACTGAAGCTTTCTTT. This sequence encodes CASSYDRENTEAFF.

This chain links TRBV28 with TRBJ2-7, with TRBD1 as a possible D gene (5 bases). The CDR3 totals 12 residues. V was trimmed by 5 bases and J by 4 bases, leaving 9 bases between them. CDR1 is MDHEN and CDR2 is SYDVKM in the germline V gene. In nucleotides, the CDR3 is TGTGCCAGCAGTCTAAGACAGTACGAGCAGTACTTC. Encoded protein: CASSLRQYEQYF.

The chain links TRBV28 to TRBJ1-2; tentatively, D is TRBD1 (6 bases). The CDR3 spans 13 residues. The germline V and J ends were trimmed by 6 bases and 4 bases, with 12 bases remaining between them. Germline values: CDR1 MDHEN, CDR2 SYDVKM. CDR3 coding DNA: TGTGCCAGCAGCAAGGGGGGCTTCTATGGCTACACCTTC. The encoded protein is CASSKGGFYGYTF.

In regard to this clone: A much bigger clone sits one base away, suggesting this may be a read error. This chain joins TRBV14 and TRBJ2-1; 7 positions agree with TRBD1. V lost 2 bases to trimming and J lost 12 bases; unmatched junction nucleotides: 16. The CDR3 is 16 amino acids. CDR1 and CDR2 (germline): SGHDN, FVKESK. In DNA form, the CDR3 reads TGTGCCAGCAGCCAAAGGAGGAGCAGGGGGAAGGGTGGGCAGTTCTTC. Translating it yields CASSQRRSRGKGGQFF.

A few counts support this clone. The CDR3 reads CASSFLVSGANVLTF. The CDR3 DNA sequence: TGCGCCAGCAGCTTCTTAGTCTCTGGGGCCAACGTCCTGACTTTC. The chain carries TRBV5-1 and TRBJ2-6; D is unresolved. Between the trimmed V and J ends, which lost 2 bases and 0 bases, there was a span of 6 bases. CDR3 length equals 15 residues. Germline assignment: CDR1 SGHRS and CDR2 YFSETQ.

The genes are TRBV29-1 and TRBJ2-3; 10 bases map to TRBD2. Germline V gives CDR1 SQVTM, CDR2 ANQGSEA. CDR3 length: 15 residues. Unmatched junction bases numbered 7, after V lost 5 bases and J lost 2 bases. The CDR3 spells CSVTRLAGSTDTQYF. The CDR3 DNA follows: TGCAGCGTTACCCGACTAGCGGGTTCCACAGATACGCAGTATTTT.

DNA of the CDR3: TGTGCCAGCTCACCGGACAGGGGGCACATCAGTTCCAACTATGGCTACACCTTC. It codes for CASSPDRGHISSNYGYTF. The chain links TRBV18 to TRBJ1-2, with TRBD1 matching 11 bases. CDR3 length equals 18 residues. V trimming: 3 bases; J trimming: 2 bases; junction bases outside the gene matches: 11. Germline values: CDR1 KGHSH, CDR2 LQKENI.

This chain uses TRBV29-1 with TRBJ2-1; 7 nucleotides align to TRBD1. Germline loops: CDR1 SQVTM, CDR2 ANQGSEA. V lost 6 bases and J lost 5; bases outside the gene matches: 7. The length of the CDR3 is 13 residues. CDR3 DNA sequence: TGCAGCGTGAGACAGGGAGCCCACAATGAGCAGTTCTTC. It translates to CSVRQGAHNEQFF.

This chain joins TRBV5-1 and TRBJ2-1; 12 positions agree with TRBD2. The V gene's germline CDR1 is SGHRS and CDR2 YFSETQ. With 0 bases clipped from V and 8 bases from J, the junction kept 9 bases outside the gene matches. The CDR3 covers 17 residues. The chain's CDR3 is CASSLALAGGLRYEQFF. In DNA, the CDR3 is TGCGCCAGCAGCTTGGCCCTAGCGGGAGGGTTGCGTTATGAGCAGTTCTTC.

A note on this clone: This probably arose from a read error, given a far larger clone one base away. Other nucleotide sequences from this sample produce the same CDR3. The chain combines TRBV29-1 with TRBJ1-3; no firm D call. The V gene's germline CDR1 is SQVTM and CDR2 ANQGSEA. This CDR3 contains 13 residues. The CDR3 spells CSGGRADGNTIYF. The DNA for the CDR3 is TGCAGCGGTGGTAGGGCAGACGGAAACACTATATATTTT.

The CDR3, as DNA: TGTGCCAGCAGTGAACGGTCGGGATTCAACAATGAGCAGTTCTTC. This codes for CASSERSGFNNEQFF. The rearrangement uses TRBV6-1 and TRBJ2-1; the D gene is possibly TRBD2 (5 bases). CDR1 MNHNS and CDR2 SASEGT come from the germline V gene. V lost 2 bases and J lost 5, with 13 bases in between. The CDR3 loop spans 15 amino acids.

V is TRBV11-2 and J is TRBJ2-1; 12 bases fit TRBD2. This CDR3 comprises 14 residues. J gave up 9 bases and V 1 base, and 1 base lay outside the gene matches. CDR1 and CDR2 from the germline V gene are SGHAT and FQNNGV. In DNA form, the CDR3 reads TGTGCCAGCAGCTTAGTGACTAGCGGGGGTGAGCAGTTCTTC. This translates into CASSLVTSGGEQFF.

The chain uses TRBV7-9 and TRBJ1-4; D call uncertain. The CDR3 consists of 16 residues. CDR1 and CDR2 (germline): SEHNR, FQNEAQ (reference sequence). V was pared by 5 bases and J by 0 bases, with 13 bases between. CDR3 nucleotide sequence: TGTGCCAGCAGCCCAGGTCGGCAGTCAACTAATGAAAAACTGTTTTTT. Its translation: CASSPGRQSTNEKLFF.